This T cell receptor (beta chain) was recovered during a study of blood T cell repertoires in COVID-19 (dated by TCRdb to 2020 to 2022). Regarding the complete study: Collaborator samples came from the United States, Italy and Spain and covered acute and convalescent phases of COVID-19. Subjects who had been exposed to COVID-19, were actively infected with it, or had recovered from it provided the deeply sampled blood TCRbeta repertoires that made up the dataset. Where available, HLA class I and class II types were obtained from metadata supplied by the sample provider rather than from assay-based typing. Samples came from the ongoing ImmuneRACE study (first 160 participants) plus 1,254 subjects from 6 global collaborators. The prospective study material was composed of cDNA or gDNA derived from T cells, B-cell-depleted T cells, or PBMCs. The repertoires were released in a freely available public database intended as a resource for research on the immune response to SARS-CoV-2. A de-identified subject ID, COVID-19 status, age in years and sex were almost always included in the sample metadata.

Overall study results and their limits: The amount of clinical and demographic metadata varied by source and participant and was provided uncurated.

The CDR1 and CDR2 encoded by the germline V gene are KGHSH and LQKENI. The CDR3 starts with the cysteine, ends with the phenylalanine, and has 17 residues. Just the 51-base CDR3 DNA is kept, in frame starting at base 1. After removal of 4 bases from V and 3 bases from J, the junction retains 9 bases not matched to a gene. The immunoSEQ Assay, a bias-controlled multiplex PCR, was used to amplify TCRbeta CDR3 regions from genomic DNA. The source study handled its data this way. Nucleated cell counts per sample were estimated from amplification of reference gene primers within the assay. To quantify the absolute abundance of each unique TCRbeta CDR3 rearrangement, sequence reads were collapsed and filtered. For each sample, productive Simpson clonality was calculated by taking the square root of Simpson's diversity index across productive rearrangements. TCRdb took over this immuneACCESS table, retaining in-frame rearrangements with V and J assigned. Such tables are incomplete; in checked studies, under half of the missing clones stem from an unresolved V gene, and the remainder is unexplained. The V and J calls and the clone size are those of that table, but D and trimming were determined from the DNA. Across this sample there are about 110,000 clones, with under 90% seen only once. Less than 8% of the sample is taken by the ten largest.

With respect to this clone: The clone's antigen remains unknown. Within one base of it there is no much larger clone, and no base qualities were kept.

The collaborating institutions used their own protocols to collect whole blood in K2EDTA tubes. For TCRbeta analysis, collaborator samples were shipped as frozen whole blood, as isolated PBMCs, or as DNA extracted from either sample type. The V gene is TRBV18 and the J gene is TRBJ2-3; 11 central nucleotides agree with TRBD2. The receptor was derived from a woman aged 45 to 65 with acute or convalescent COVID-19. Sequenced material: peripheral blood. The CDR3 here reads CASSQGQTSGNTDTQYF. The DNA reads as follows: TGTGCCAGCTCACAGGGACAGACTAGCGGGAATACAGATACGCAGTATTTT.